These 17 T cell receptor beta chains share one sample of origin, sequenced in a study of early T cells in non-severe SARS-CoV-2 infection. TCRdb used MiXCR to reprocess the 5' RACE reads, holding one entry per CDR3 protein. This table has under 60,000 distinct CDR3 sequences, around 8.5% appearing once. Sequenced input: whole blood. The receptors were gathered from an adult who was a healthcare worker with PCR-confirmed SARS-CoV-2 infection or an uninfected control (not recorded which).

This clonotype was counted at least ten times. V usage is TRBV7-3 and J usage is TRBJ2-1; weak D call: TRBD2 (5 bases). This CDR3 contains 13 residues. Germline loops: CDR1 SGHTA, CDR2 FQGTGA. Trimming removed 2 bases at V and 7 bases at J, with 9 bases between. As DNA, the CDR3 is TGTGCCAGCAGCTTAGTACGGGGAAATGAGCAGTTCTTC. Its protein product is CASSLVRGNEQFF.

This clonotype appeared many times. The chain is built from TRBV7-9 and TRBJ2-6, with TRBD1 as a possible D gene (6 bases). The CDR3 is 15 amino acids. V lost 6 bases to trimming and J lost 2 bases, with 11 bases between them. Germline V gives CDR1 SEHNR, CDR2 FQNEAQ (reference sequence). The CDR3 DNA sequence: TGTGCCAGCAGTCTCAGGGGAGCTGGGGCCAACGTCCTGACTTTC. Amino acids: CASSLRGAGANVLTF.

In this sample, this clonotype turned up many times. The genes are TRBV6-1 and TRBJ1-1; 9 bases line up with TRBD1. The CDR3 totals 12 residues. Germline trimming cut 3 bases from V and 11 bases from J; bases unmatched to any gene: 4. Germline CDR1 reads MNHNS; CDR2 reads SASEGT. The CDR3 sequence is CASSDRDRAAFF. The CDR3 nucleotides read TGTGCCAGCAGTGACCGGGACAGGGCCGCTTTCTTT.

This clonotype was counted only a few times. The V call is TRBV6-1, the J call TRBJ2-3; TRBD2 matches at 7 bases. The length of the CDR3 is 11 residues. Germline V gene sequence: CDR1 MNHNS, CDR2 SASEGT. The J segment lost 14 bases and the V segment lost 4 bases, leaving 6 bases of the junction unmatched. CDR3 protein: CASSAGLRTYF. The DNA of the CDR3 is TGTGCCAGCAGTGCGGGACTAAGGACGTATTTT.

The rearrangement uses TRBV9 and TRBJ2-1; 11 nucleotides align to TRBD2. CDR3 length: 15 amino acids. The V gene end was trimmed by 0 bases and the J gene end by 6 bases; junction bases not matched to a gene: 2. The germline CDR1 and CDR2 sequences are SGDLS and YYNGEE. CDR3 in DNA: TGTGCCAGCAGCGTAGTAGCGGGGGGGCGCAATGAGCAGTTCTTC. Protein product: CASSVVAGGRNEQFF.

The chain has TRBV20-1 and TRBJ1-5, with 7 bases aligning to TRBD1. V lost 6 bases and J lost 4; bases outside the gene matches: 6. Germline CDR1 and CDR2: DFQATT and SNEGSKA (reference sequence). The CDR3 consists of 13 residues. The CDR3 protein is CSATGTANQPQHF. CDR3 bases: TGCAGTGCAACCGGGACAGCTAATCAGCCCCAGCATTTT.

This chain joins TRBV5-5 and TRBJ2-5, with TRBD1 matching 8 bases. The CDR3 has 16 residues. Trimming cost V 4 bases and J 5 bases; bases outside gene matches: 13. CDR1 is SGHKS, CDR2 YYEKEE, per germline (reference sequence). The CDR3 coding sequence is TGTGCCAGCAGCCCCGTAGAAGTGACAGGGGAGGAGACCCAGTACTTC. It yields the protein CASSPVEVTGEETQYF.

This clonotype came up many times. The V call is TRBV6-1, the J call TRBJ2-1, with 11 bases aligning to TRBD2. Trimming removed 8 bases from V and 4 bases from J; junction bases left unmatched: 1. CDR1 and CDR2 from the germline V gene are MNHNS and SASEGT. The CDR3 contains 13 residues. DNA for the CDR3: TGTGCCAGCTTAGCGGGGGGGTACAATGAGCAGTTCTTC. Protein: CASLAGGYNEQFF.

This clonotype was seen at least ten times. This chain joins TRBV12-3 or TRBV12-4 and TRBJ2-5; 11 bases map to TRBD2. J lost 2 bases, V lost 5 bases, and 4 bases had no gene match. The CDR3 totals 15 residues. CDR3 residues: CASSAGTSGQETQYF. The CDR3 DNA follows: TGTGCCAGCAGTGCGGGGACTAGCGGACAAGAGACCCAGTACTTC.

The chain has TRBV12-3 or TRBV12-4 and TRBJ2-7, with D tentatively TRBD1 (5 bases). The length of the CDR3 is 15 residues. V was shortened by 5 bases and J by 1 base, with 15 bases between the two germline ends. The DNA of the CDR3 is TGTGCCAGCAGTACCACCGGCAGGGCATCCTACGAGCAGTACTTC. Translated, it gives CASSTTGRASYEQYF.

The chain has TRBV7-6 and TRBJ2-1; tentatively, D is TRBD2 (5 bases). Per germline, CDR1 SGHVS and CDR2 FNYEAQ. The CDR3 length is 15 residues. V was trimmed by 5 bases and J by 9 bases, leaving 20 bases between them. The CDR3 nucleotides read TGTGCCAGCAGCAAAGAACGGGATCCTAGAAGTGAGCAGTTCTTC. This gives the protein CASSKERDPRSEQFF.

The J gene is TRBJ1-1, the V gene TRBV7-9; D not resolved. The CDR3 has 11 residues. The V end was cut by 4 bases, the J end by 7 bases, with 7 bases between. Looked up from germline, CDR1 is SEHNR and CDR2 is FQNEAQ (reference sequence). The CDR3 bases are TGTGCCAGCAGCTCTTACAGTGAAGCTTTCTTT. Encoded protein: CASSSYSEAFF.

The chain is built from TRBV9 and TRBJ2-7; weak D call: TRBD1 (5 bases). V lost 2 bases, J lost 1 base, and 13 bases lay in between. This CDR3 has 15 amino acids. Per germline, CDR1 SGDLS and CDR2 YYNGEE. CDR3 sequence (DNA): TGTGCCAGCAGCGTTACAACCGACAGATCCTACGAGCAGTACTTC. It specifies CASSVTTDRSYEQYF.

The gene calls are TRBV10-3 and TRBJ1-2; D not resolved. The germline gives CDR1 ENHRY, CDR2 SYGVKD. This CDR3 contains 15 residues. V lost 2 bases and J 4 bases, leaving 14 bases between the germline ends. The CDR3 is CAISENAAHGYGYTF. CDR3 nucleotides: TGTGCCATCAGTGAGAACGCCGCGCATGGCTATGGCTACACCTTC.

This sequence joins TRBV29-1 and TRBJ1-2; unclear D gene. V was clipped by 6 bases and J by 4 bases, with 18 bases between them. The CDR3 contains 14 residues. CDR1 and CDR2 from the germline V gene are SQVTM and ANQGSEA. Here the CDR3 reads CSVNLVTPFYGYTF. The CDR3 coding sequence is TGCAGCGTCAACCTCGTGACGCCCTTCTATGGCTACACCTTC.

The rearrangement uses TRBV19 and TRBJ1-2, with D perhaps TRBD1 (6 bases). V shed 8 bases and J shed 10 bases, with 14 bases lying between them. Germline values: CDR1 LNHDA, CDR2 SQIVND (reference sequence). The CDR3 length is 11 residues. The CDR3 spells CASRQALDYTF. CDR3 DNA sequence: TGTGCCAGTCGACAGGCCCTGGACTACACCTTC.

This sequence joins TRBV7-9 and TRBJ2-7; D remains ambiguous. This CDR3 spans 12 amino acids. The V end lost 5 bases, the J end lost 2 bases, and 7 bases lay between the germline ends. CDR1 is SEHNR, CDR2 FQNEAQ, per germline (reference sequence). The chain's CDR3 is CASSRSAYEQYF. CDR3 in DNA: TGTGCCAGCAGCCGATCAGCCTACGAGCAGTACTTC.